The 16 T cell receptor beta chains below all came from one sample that was sequenced in a study of blood T cells in healthy people across ages (dated by TCRdb to about 2015). The library was generated by 5' RACE. The reads were generated on an Illumina HiSeq 2500. A second 7 to 11 cycle PCR used a sample-barcoded 5' primer and a J-beta primer mix. TCRdb reprocessed the public reads (quality trimming at Q25 with fastp, clone calling with MiXCR) and kept in-frame beta chains. A single entry per CDR3 protein holds the most common genes and DNA from its merged rows. The sample contains approximately 810,000 distinct CDR3 sequences, roughly 26% of them found a single time. The ten largest clones capture about 18% of the sample. Sequencing was performed on blood. The receptors were sampled from a woman of 80 years or more in good health.

This clonotype was observed many times. J is TRBJ2-1 and V is TRBV24-1; 8 nucleotides line up with TRBD2. Losses at the gene ends were 5 bases for V and 7 bases for J; bases not matched to a gene: 12. Germline V gene sequence: CDR1 KGHDR, CDR2 SFDVKD. The CDR3 totals 16 residues. The chain's CDR3 is CATSGFSGAAWNEQFF. The CDR3 DNA is TGTGCCACCAGTGGCTTTAGCGGGGCCGCGTGGAATGAGCAGTTCTTC.

This chain uses TRBV28 with TRBJ2-7; TRBD2 matches 7 bases. This CDR3 is built from 14 residues. Trimming removed 5 bases from V and 1 base from J; junction bases left unmatched: 5. The germline CDR1 and CDR2 sequences are MDHEN and SYDVKM. CDR3 region: CASSNQRDSYEQYF. The CDR3 DNA sequence: TGTGCCAGCAGTAACCAGCGGGATTCCTACGAGCAGTACTTC.

This clonotype was counted a few times. This may be a read error: a much more frequent sequence differs by one nucleotide. The chain uses TRBV20-1 and TRBJ1-2; a weak D match, TRBD1 (5 bases). This CDR3 comprises 11 residues. Germline V gives CDR1 DFQATT, CDR2 SNEGSKA (reference sequence). V shed 5 bases and J shed 12 bases, with 16 bases lying between them. CDR3 sequence reads: CSAYLGGVNTF. CDR3 nucleotides: TGCAGTGCTTACTTGGGAGGGGTGAACACCTTC.

To note about this clonotype: The CDR3 carries no conserved terminal phenylalanine or tryptophan, so it likely arises from a read error. The DNA is left out, because the CDR3 cannot be placed on it with certainty; the CDR3 is given as TCRdb lists it. The chain carries TRBV3-1 and TRBJ2-1; whether TRBD2, the table's D call, matches the DNA was not checked. Germline CDR1 reads LGHDT; CDR2 reads YNNKEL (reference sequence). The CDR3 is 19 amino acids long, termini counted. The CDR3 loop is CASSQEEPPSLAHNNEQFC.

Turning to this clonotype: A much bigger clone sits one base away, suggesting this may be a read error. The chain is built from TRBV20-1 and TRBJ1-5, with D perhaps TRBD1 (6 bases). CDR3 size: 16 residues. Germline CDR1 reads DFQATT; CDR2 reads SNEGSKA (reference sequence). CDR3 amino acids: CSVRDKGQRVNQPQHF. The CDR3 coding sequence is TGCAGTGTTAGAGATAAAGGACAGAGGGTCAATCAGCCCCAGCATTTT.

This clonotype was detected many times. V and J are TRBV10-1 and TRBJ2-7; D is possibly TRBD1 or TRBD2 (6 bases each). V lost 0 bases to trimming and J lost 6 bases, with 15 bases between them. This CDR3 spans 15 amino acids. Germline V gives CDR1 WNHNN, CDR2 SYGVQD (reference sequence). CDR3 loop: CASSESRLGGSEQYF. CDR3 in DNA: TGCGCCAGCAGTGAGTCGCGGTTGGGGGGCTCCGAGCAGTACTTC.

This clonotype was counted a single time. This sequence joins TRBV6-1 and TRBJ1-2; D unclear. Germline V gene sequence: CDR1 MNHNS, CDR2 SASEGT. Trimming stripped 2 bases from V and 8 bases from J, with 15 bases between. This CDR3 spans 14 amino acids. The CDR3 DNA sequence: TGTGCCAGCAGTGAACCGGGCGGAGGACTAGGCTACACCTTC. It specifies CASSEPGGGLGYTF.

This clonotype has a count of ten or more. The V gene is TRBV7-8, the J gene TRBJ1-5, with TRBD1 matching 9 bases. V lost 7 bases to trimming and J lost 4 bases; unmatched junction nucleotides: 5. This CDR3 has 14 residues. Germline loops: CDR1 SGHVS, CDR2 FQNEAQ. CDR3 sequence: CASTWDRANQPQHF. CDR3 DNA sequence: TGTGCCAGCACCTGGGACAGGGCAAATCAGCCCCAGCATTTT.

This clonotype has at least ten counts. A read error may account for a junction end that differs from germline. The chain uses TRBV18 and TRBJ2-7; 8 bases align to TRBD1. CDR3 length equals 13 residues. Germline V gene data show CDR1 as KGHSH and CDR2 as LQKENI. DNA for the CDR3: TGTGCCAGCTCCCTCTCGGGACAGGACGAGAAGTACTTC. Translating it yields CASSLSGQDEKYF.

This clonotype was recorded at least ten times. The chain links TRBV25-1 to TRBJ1-2; TRBD1 matches at 8 bases. CDR1 MGHDK and CDR2 SYGVNS come from the germline V gene. J gave up 5 bases and V 2 bases, and 1 base lay outside the gene matches. This CDR3 contains 13 residues. CDR3 DNA sequence: TGTGCCAGCAGTGAACGGACAGGGTATGGCTACACCTTC. Its protein product is CASSERTGYGYTF.

The V call is TRBV12-3 or TRBV12-4, the J call TRBJ2-2, with TRBD2 matching 10 bases. The CDR3 sequence is 15 residues long. The ends lost 3 bases at V and 9 bases at J; junction bases unmatched: 7. CDR3 amino acids: CASSFASGGARELFF. CDR3 DNA sequence: TGTGCCAGCAGTTTTGCCAGCGGGGGGGCCCGGGAGCTGTTTTTT.

The chain combines TRBV20-1 with TRBJ2-5, with unresolved D. CDR3 length equals 9 residues. Trimming removed 6 bases from V and 5 bases from J, with 4 bases in between. Germline V gene sequence: CDR1 DFQATT, CDR2 SNEGSKA (reference sequence). The CDR3 here is CSAGETQYF. DNA of the CDR3: TGCAGTGCCGGGGAGACCCAGTACTTC.

This clonotype came up a few times. One base away lies a much larger clone, so this may be a sequencing read error. J is TRBJ2-7 and V is TRBV5-1; the match to TRBD2 covers 12 bases. Losses at the gene ends were 0 bases for V and 7 bases for J; bases not matched to a gene: 8. The CDR3 runs to 16 residues. Germline V gene data show CDR1 as SGHRS and CDR2 as YFSETQ. In DNA form, the CDR3 reads TGCGCCAGCAGCTTGGCACTAGCGGGGGGAAAGGATGAGCAGTACTTC. This encodes CASSLALAGGKDEQYF.

The CDR3 bases are TGTGCCAGCAGCCCTCGGGACAGACGCACTGAAGCTTTCTTT. It encodes CASSPRDRRTEAFF. The V and J genes are TRBV9 and TRBJ1-1; 7 bases line up with TRBD1. The CDR3 sequence is 14 residues long. The V gene's germline CDR1 is SGDLS and CDR2 YYNGEE. Losses at the gene ends were 4 bases for V and 4 bases for J; bases not matched to a gene: 7. Full variable domain (remainder filled in from reference TRBV9 and TRBJ1-1): DSGVTQTPKHLITATGQRVTLRCSPRSGDLSVYWYQQSLDQGLQFLIQYYNGEERAKGNILERFSAQQFPDLHSELNLSSLELGDSALYFCASSPRDRRTEAFFGQGTRLTVV.

This clonotype was seen ten or more times. V usage is TRBV12-3 or TRBV12-4 and J usage is TRBJ2-1; TRBD2 is a possible D gene (6 bases). Trimming removed 1 base from V and 2 bases from J, with 12 bases in between. The CDR3 length is 16 residues. In DNA, the CDR3 is TGTGCCAGCAGTTTAGGTAGCGGATTTACCTACAATGAGCAGTTCTTC. Amino acids: CASSLGSGFTYNEQFF.

This clonotype showed up many times. The chain is built from TRBV7-2 and TRBJ2-7, with 13 bases identical to TRBD2. Trimming at V came to 4 bases and at J to 1 base, leaving 1 base not matched to a gene. The CDR3 length is 15 residues. The germline gives CDR1 SGHTA, CDR2 FQGNSA. CDR3 in amino acids: CASSWTSGGSYEQYF. Here the CDR3 DNA reads TGTGCCAGCAGCTGGACTAGCGGGGGTTCCTACGAGCAGTACTTC.